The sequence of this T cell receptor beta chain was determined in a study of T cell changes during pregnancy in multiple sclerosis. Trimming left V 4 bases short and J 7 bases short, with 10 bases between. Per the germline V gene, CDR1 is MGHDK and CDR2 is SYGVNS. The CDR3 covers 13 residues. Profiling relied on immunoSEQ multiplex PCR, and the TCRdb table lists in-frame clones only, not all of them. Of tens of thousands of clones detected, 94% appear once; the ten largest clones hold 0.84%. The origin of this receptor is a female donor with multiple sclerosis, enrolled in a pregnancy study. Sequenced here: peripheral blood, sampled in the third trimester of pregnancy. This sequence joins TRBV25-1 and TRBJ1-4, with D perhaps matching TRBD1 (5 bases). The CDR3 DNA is TGTGCCAGCAGTGTTGGACATGCTGAAAAACTGTTTTTT. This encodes CASSVGHAEKLFF.